These 2 T cell receptor beta chains were sequenced from one sample in a study of blood T cell repertoires in COVID-19 (dated by TCRdb to 2020 to 2022). Receptor libraries were prepared by the immunoSEQ multiplex PCR assay. TCRdb carries this immuneACCESS record with in-frame sequences only. Its versions omit some clonotypes, under half of them owing to an unresolved V gene in the studies checked, with the rest unexplained. This sample has 95,000 or so clones in its table, and approximately 80% of those were observed once. Clones ranked in the top ten supply about a quarter of the sample. Sequencing was carried out using peripheral blood. Receptors originate from a human donor in a cohort sampled during active COVID-19.

The genes are TRBV10-1 and TRBJ2-2, with 7 bases lining up with TRBD1. The CDR3 extends over 14 amino acids. Germline CDR1 WNHNN, CDR2 SYGVQD (reference sequence). V was clipped by 9 bases and J by 2 bases; unmatched bases: 6. The CDR3 reads CARAGTVNTGELFF. CDR3 bases: TGCGCCAGGGCCGGGACAGTTAACACCGGGGAGCTGTTTTTT.

This clone was picked up one time. This rearrangement joins TRBV21-1 to TRBJ1-1. TRBV21-1 is tagged as a pseudogene. The CDR3 contains 18 residues. The CDR3 region has the DNA TGTGCCAGCAGCCCTTGGCAACGGGATCCAAACCTGAACACTGAAGCTTTCTTT. Its translation is CASSPWQRDPNLNTEAFF.